A single sample is the source of the 5 T cell receptor beta chains below, sequenced in a study of blood T cell repertoires in COVID-19 (dated by TCRdb to 2020 to 2021). The library was prepared using the immunoSEQ multiplex PCR assay. TCRdb took this table from immuneACCESS and kept in-frame rearrangements with V and J called. Such tables lack part of the clones; where checked against another copy, unresolved V genes explain under half of the gap, and the rest is unexplained. In this sample the table shows tens of thousands of clones, around 90% of which occur a single time. The ten top clones hold 3.5% of the sample. The sequencing input was peripheral blood. The source of these receptors is a human donor in a cohort sampled during active COVID-19.

The rearrangement joins TRBV18 to TRBJ1-3; D ambiguous. V was cut by 3 bases and J by 0 bases, with 9 bases left in between. Germline V CDR1 and CDR2: KGHSH, LQKENI. CDR3 length: 15 amino acids. The CDR3 is CASSPGLYSGNTIYF. The DNA for the CDR3 is TGTGCCAGCTCACCCGGACTCTACTCTGGAAACACCATATATTTT. The whole variable domain, filled in from reference TRBV18 and TRBJ1-3, reads NAGVMQNPRHLVRRRGQEARLRCSPMKGHSHVYWYRQLPEEGLKFMVYLQKENIIDESGMPKERFSAEFPKEGPSILRIQQVVRGDSAAYFCASSPGLYSGNTIYFGEGSWLTVV.

This rearrangement joins TRBV6-5 to TRBJ1-1; the match to TRBD1 covers 9 bases. The CDR3 has 15 residues. The junction had 9 bases not matched to a gene; V was cut back by 6 bases and J by 4 bases. Germline V gene sequence: CDR1 MNHEY, CDR2 SVGAGI. The CDR3, as DNA: TGTGCCAGCAGCCTCCCCGGGACAGGGATCACTGAAGCTTTCTTT. Its translation: CASSLPGTGITEAFF.

The V gene is TRBV2, the J gene TRBJ2-7, with a tentative D call TRBD2 (5 bases). Looked up from germline, CDR1 is SNHLY and CDR2 is FYNNEI. The V and J ends lost 3 bases and 0 bases respectively, with 9 bases between them. CDR3 length equals 14 residues. The CDR3 is CASSDAGGSYEQYF. The CDR3 nucleotides read TGTGCCAGCAGTGATGCAGGAGGCTCCTACGAGCAGTACTTC.

V is TRBV19 and J is TRBJ1-1, with 7 bases identical to TRBD1. The V segment lost 5 bases and the J segment 4 bases; nucleotides outside the gene matches: 7. The CDR3 runs 14 residues. Germline CDR1 LNHDA, CDR2 SQIVND (reference sequence). Here the CDR3 reads CASSARQGITEAFF. As DNA, the CDR3 is TGTGCCAGTAGTGCCCGACAGGGAATCACTGAAGCTTTCTTT. The complete variable domain, with remaining parts taken from reference TRBV19 and TRBJ1-1, reads DGGITQSPKYLFRKEGQNVTLSCEQNLNHDAMYWYRQDPGQGLRLIYYSQIVNDFQKGDIAEGYSVSREKKESFPLTVTSAQKNPTAFYLCASSARQGITEAFFGQGTRLTVV.

The chain joins TRBV27 to TRBJ1-2; the match to TRBD1 covers 7 bases. Germline CDR1 and CDR2: MNHEY and SMNVEV (reference sequence). This CDR3 has 14 amino acids. V was pared by 6 bases and J by 2 bases, with 6 bases of the junction left unmatched. For the CDR3, the DNA is TGTGCCAGCAGAGGGCCAGGGGGAAACTATGGCTACACCTTC. Translating gives CASRGPGGNYGYTF.